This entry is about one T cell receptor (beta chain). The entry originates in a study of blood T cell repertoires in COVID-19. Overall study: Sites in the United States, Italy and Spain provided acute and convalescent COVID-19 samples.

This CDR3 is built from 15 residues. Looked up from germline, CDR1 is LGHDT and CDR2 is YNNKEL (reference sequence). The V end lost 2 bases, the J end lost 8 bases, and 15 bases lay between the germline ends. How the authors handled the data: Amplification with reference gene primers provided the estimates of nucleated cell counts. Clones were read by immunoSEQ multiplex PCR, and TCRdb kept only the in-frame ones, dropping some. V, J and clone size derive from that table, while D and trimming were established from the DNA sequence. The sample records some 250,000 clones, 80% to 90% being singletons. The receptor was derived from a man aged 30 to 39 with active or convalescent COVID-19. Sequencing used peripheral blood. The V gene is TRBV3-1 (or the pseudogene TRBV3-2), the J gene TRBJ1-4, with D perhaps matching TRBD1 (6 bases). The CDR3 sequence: CASSQMATGSEKLFF. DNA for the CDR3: TGTGCCAGCAGCCAAATGGCAACAGGGAGCGAAAAACTGTTTTTT.